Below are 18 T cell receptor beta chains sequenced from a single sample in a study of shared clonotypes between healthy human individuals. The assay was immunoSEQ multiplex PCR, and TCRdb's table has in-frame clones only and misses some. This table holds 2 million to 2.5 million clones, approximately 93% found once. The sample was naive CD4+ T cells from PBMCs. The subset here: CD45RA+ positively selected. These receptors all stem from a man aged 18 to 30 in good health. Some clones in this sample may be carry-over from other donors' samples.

The CDR3 nucleotides are TGTGCCAGCCGGGACCGCTCCTACAATGAGCAGTTCTTC. Its protein product is CASRDRSYNEQFF. The chain carries TRBV2 and TRBJ2-1; D tentatively fits TRBD1 or TRBD2 (5 bases each). CDR1 is SNHLY and CDR2 is FYNNEI in the germline V gene. The CDR3 is made up of 13 amino acids. V lost 8 bases and J lost 0, with 8 bases in between.

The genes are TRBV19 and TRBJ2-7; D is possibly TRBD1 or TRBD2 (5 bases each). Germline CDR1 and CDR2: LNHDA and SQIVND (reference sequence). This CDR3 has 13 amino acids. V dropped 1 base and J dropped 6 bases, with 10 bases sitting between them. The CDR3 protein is CASSIAGGIEQYF. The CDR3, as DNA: TGTGCCAGTAGTATAGCTGGGGGTATCGAGCAGTACTTC.

The CDR3 nucleotides read TGTGCCAGCAGTGAGGGACCGCCCTTCGGGGAGCTGTTTTTT. This encodes CASSEGPPFGELFF. The V call is TRBV28, the J call TRBJ2-2; D possibly matches TRBD1 or TRBD2 (5 bases each). The germline V gene encodes CDR1 MDHEN and CDR2 SYDVKM. CDR3 length equals 14 residues. V was cut by 5 bases and J by 7 bases, with 14 bases left in between.

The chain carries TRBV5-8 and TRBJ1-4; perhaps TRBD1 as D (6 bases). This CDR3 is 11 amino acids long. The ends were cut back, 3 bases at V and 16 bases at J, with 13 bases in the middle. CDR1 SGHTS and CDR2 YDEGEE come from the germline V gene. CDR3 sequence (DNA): TGTGCCAGCAGCTGGGGACATACTGAGTTTTTT. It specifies CASSWGHTEFF. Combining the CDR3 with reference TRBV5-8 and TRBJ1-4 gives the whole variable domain EAGVTQSPTHLIKTRGQQATLRCSPISGHTSVYWYQQALGLGLQFLLWYDEGEERNRGNFPPRFSGRQFPNYSSELNVNALELEDSALYLCASSWGHTEFFGSGTQLSVL.

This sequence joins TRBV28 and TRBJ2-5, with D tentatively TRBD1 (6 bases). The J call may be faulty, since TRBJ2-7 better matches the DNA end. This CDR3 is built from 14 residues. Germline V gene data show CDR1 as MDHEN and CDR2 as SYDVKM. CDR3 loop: CASGRQARSYEQYF. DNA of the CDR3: TGTGCCAGCGGGAGACAGGCCCGCTCCTACGAGCAGTACTTC.

The DNA of the CDR3 is TGTGCCAGCAGCTTGGAATTCGGCGGGCGGGAGCGGACCGGGGAGCTGTTTTTT. Translation: CASSLEFGGRERTGELFF. The rearrangement uses TRBV5-4 and TRBJ2-2; 7 bases match TRBD2. Germline V CDR1 and CDR2: SGHNT, YYREEE (reference sequence). This CDR3 comprises 18 residues. V lost 0 bases, J lost 5 bases, and 13 bases stayed unmatched.

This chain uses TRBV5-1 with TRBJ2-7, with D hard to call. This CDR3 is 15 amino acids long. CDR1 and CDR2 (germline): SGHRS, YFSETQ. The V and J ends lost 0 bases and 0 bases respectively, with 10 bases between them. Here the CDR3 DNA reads TGCGCCAGCAGCTTGGAGGCGGCGAACTCCTACGAGCAGTACTTC. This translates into CASSLEAANSYEQYF.

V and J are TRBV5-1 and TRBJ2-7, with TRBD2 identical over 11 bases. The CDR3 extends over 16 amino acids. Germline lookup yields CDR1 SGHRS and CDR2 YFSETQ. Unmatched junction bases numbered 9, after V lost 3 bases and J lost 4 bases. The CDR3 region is CASSWTLAGGGYEQYF. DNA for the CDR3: TGCGCCAGCAGCTGGACCCTAGCGGGAGGTGGGTACGAGCAGTACTTC.

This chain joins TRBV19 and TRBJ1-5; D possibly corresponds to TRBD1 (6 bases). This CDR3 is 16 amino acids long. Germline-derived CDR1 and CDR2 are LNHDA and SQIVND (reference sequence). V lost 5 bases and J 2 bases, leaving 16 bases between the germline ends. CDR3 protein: CASSSWGARGNQPQHF. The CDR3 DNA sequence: TGTGCCAGTAGTTCTTGGGGGGCGAGAGGCAATCAGCCCCAGCATTTT.

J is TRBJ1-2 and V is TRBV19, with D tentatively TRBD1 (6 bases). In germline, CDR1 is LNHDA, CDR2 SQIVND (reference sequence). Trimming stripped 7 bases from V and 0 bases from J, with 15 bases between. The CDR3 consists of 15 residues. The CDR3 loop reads CASKVTGSANYGYTF. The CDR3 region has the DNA TGTGCCAGTAAGGTTACAGGGTCGGCTAACTATGGCTACACCTTC. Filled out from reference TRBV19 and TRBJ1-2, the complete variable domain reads DGGITQSPKYLFRKEGQNVTLSCEQNLNHDAMYWYRQDPGQGLRLIYYSQIVNDFQKGDIAEGYSVSREKKESFPLTVTSAQKNPTAFYLCASKVTGSANYGYTFGSGTRLTVV.

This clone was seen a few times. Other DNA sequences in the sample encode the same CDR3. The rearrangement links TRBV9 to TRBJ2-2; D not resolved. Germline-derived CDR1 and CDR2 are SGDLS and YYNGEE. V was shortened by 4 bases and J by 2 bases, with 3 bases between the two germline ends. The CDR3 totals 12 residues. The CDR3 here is CASSQNTGELFF. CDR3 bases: TGTGCCAGCAGCCAAAACACCGGGGAGCTGTTTTTT.

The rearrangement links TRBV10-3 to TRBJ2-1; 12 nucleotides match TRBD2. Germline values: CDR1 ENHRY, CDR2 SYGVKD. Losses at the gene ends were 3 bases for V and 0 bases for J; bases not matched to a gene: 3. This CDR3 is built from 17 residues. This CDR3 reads CAISERTSGASYNEQFF. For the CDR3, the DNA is TGTGCCATCAGTGAAAGGACTAGCGGGGCCTCCTACAATGAGCAGTTCTTC.

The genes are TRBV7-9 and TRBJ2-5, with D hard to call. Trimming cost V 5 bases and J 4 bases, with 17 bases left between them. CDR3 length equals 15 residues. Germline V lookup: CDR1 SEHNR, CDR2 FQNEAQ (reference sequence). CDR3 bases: TGTGCCAGCAGCCCGTCGAGAGCCCGGTCAGAGACCCAGTACTTC. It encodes CASSPSRARSETQYF.

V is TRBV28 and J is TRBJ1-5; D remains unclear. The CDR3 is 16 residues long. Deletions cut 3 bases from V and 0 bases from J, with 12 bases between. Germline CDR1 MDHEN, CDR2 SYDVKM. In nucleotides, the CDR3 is TGTGCCAGCAGTTTCCGCCGGATGATTAGCAATCAGCCCCAGCATTTT. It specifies CASSFRRMISNQPQHF.

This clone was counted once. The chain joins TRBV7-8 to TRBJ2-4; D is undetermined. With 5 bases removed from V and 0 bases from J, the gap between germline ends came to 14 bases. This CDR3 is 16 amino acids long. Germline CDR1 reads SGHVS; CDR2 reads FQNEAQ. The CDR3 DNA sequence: TGTGCCAGCAGCGTCGGGCGGCCACTAGCCAAAAACATTCAGTACTTC. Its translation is CASSVGRPLAKNIQYF.

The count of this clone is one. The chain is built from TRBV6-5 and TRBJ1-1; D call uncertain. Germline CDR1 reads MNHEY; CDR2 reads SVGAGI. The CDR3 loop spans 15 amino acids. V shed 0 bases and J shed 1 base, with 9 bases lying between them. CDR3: CASSYSIAGNTEAFF. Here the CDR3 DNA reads TGTGCCAGCAGTTACTCGATCGCAGGGAACACTGAAGCTTTCTTT.

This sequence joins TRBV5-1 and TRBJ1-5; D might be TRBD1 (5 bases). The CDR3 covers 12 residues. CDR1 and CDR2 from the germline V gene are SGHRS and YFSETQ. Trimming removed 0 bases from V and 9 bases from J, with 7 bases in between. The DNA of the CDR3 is TGCGCCAGCAGCTTGGGAGACAGGCCCCAGCATTTT. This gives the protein CASSLGDRPQHF.

The CDR3 reads CASSIARSGSGETQYF. CDR3 coding DNA: TGTGCCAGCAGTATCGCAAGGAGCGGGAGCGGGGAGACCCAGTACTTC. The chain couples TRBV2 to TRBJ2-5, with 8 positions matching TRBD2. J was trimmed by 5 bases and V by 5 bases; bases with no gene match: 13. The CDR3 is 16 residues long. CDR1 and CDR2 from the germline V gene are SNHLY and FYNNEI.